This T cell receptor (beta chain) originates from a study of blood T cell repertoires in COVID-19. Study information: Some COVID-19 samples were acute and others convalescent; all came from the United States, Italy and Spain. T cells, B-cell-depleted T cells, or PBMCs supplied cDNA or gDNA.

V dropped 2 bases and J dropped 6; count of bases not matched to a gene: 5. The germline gives CDR1 MNHEY, CDR2 SVGAGI. CDR3 length: 15 amino acids. In the original processing: Amplified reference gene primers provided the basis for estimating nucleated cell counts. Method: immunoSEQ multiplex PCR; TCRdb's copy keeps in-frame clones and lacks some. V, J and clone size reflect that table, while D and trimming were determined from the DNA. Of some 220,000 clones listed, about three quarters are singletons. The rearrangement joins TRBV6-5 to TRBJ2-7, with 12 positions matching TRBD2. This clonotype was sampled from a woman between 65 and 79 years old with acute or convalescent COVID-19. The sequenced material came from peripheral blood. CDR3 protein: CASSYDLAGGGEQYF. The CDR3 nucleotides read TGTGCCAGCAGTTACGACCTAGCGGGGGGGGGCGAGCAGTACTTC.